This T cell receptor (beta chain) is drawn from a study of blood T cell repertoires in COVID-19. CDR1 is KGHSH and CDR2 is LQKENI in the germline V gene. CDR3 length equals 16 residues. V shed 0 bases and J shed 4 bases, with 13 bases lying between them. Profiling relied on immunoSEQ multiplex PCR, and the TCRdb table lists in-frame clones only, not all of them. The sample has a few hundred thousand clones, over 70% seen once. Recruitment covered 25 or so US areas and drew participants whose ages spanned roughly 18 to 100 years. Allocation to cohorts depended on clinical history reported by the participants.

The clonotype originates from a man aged 30 to 39 who had recovered from COVID-19. Sequenced: PBMCs or T cells enriched from blood (not recorded which). The chain couples TRBV18 to TRBJ2-1, with a tentative D call TRBD1 (7 bases). CDR3 bases: TGTGCCAGCTCACCACCGGGCCAGGGGGGTTACAATGAGCAGTTCTTC. Translated, it gives CASSPPGQGGYNEQFF. Combining the CDR3 with reference TRBV18 and TRBJ2-1 gives the whole variable domain NAGVMQNPRHLVRRRGQEARLRCSPMKGHSHVYWYRQLPEEGLKFMVYLQKENIIDESGMPKERFSAEFPKEGPSILRIQQVVRGDSAAYFCASSPPGQGGYNEQFFGPGTRLTVL.